Described below is a single T cell receptor beta chain sequence and its context. Sequencing was performed with immunoSEQ multiplex PCR; in TCRdb, only in-frame clones are kept and a portion is missing. The sample yields roughly 32,000 clones, roughly 87% seen once. Stated time point: time of PML onset. The sample comes from a study of multiple sclerosis patients with progressive multifocal leukoencephalopathy. V shed 3 bases and J 1 base; nucleotides not matched to a gene: 4. CDR3 length equals 17 residues. Germline values: CDR1 MRHNA, CDR2 SNTAGT. This clonotype was sampled from a human donor with progressive multifocal leukoencephalopathy. The sequencing here drew on PBMCs, taken from a patient treated with natalizumab. This chain links TRBV6-4 with TRBJ2-6; the match to TRBD2 covers 9 bases. In DNA form, the CDR3 reads TGTGCCAGCAGTGAGACTAGCGGAGGATCTGGGGCCAACGTCCTGACTTTC. It yields the protein CASSETSGGSGANVLTF.